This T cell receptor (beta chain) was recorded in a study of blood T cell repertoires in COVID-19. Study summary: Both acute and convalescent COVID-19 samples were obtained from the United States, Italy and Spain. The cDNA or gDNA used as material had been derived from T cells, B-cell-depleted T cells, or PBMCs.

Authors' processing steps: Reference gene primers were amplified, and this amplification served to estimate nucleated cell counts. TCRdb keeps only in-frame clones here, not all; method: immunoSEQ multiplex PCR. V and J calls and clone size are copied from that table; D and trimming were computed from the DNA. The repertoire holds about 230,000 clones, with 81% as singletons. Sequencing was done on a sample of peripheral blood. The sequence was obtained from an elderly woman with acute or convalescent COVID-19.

As DNA, the CDR3 is TGTGCCAGCAGCGATACAGGTAGCCAAGCCCGCTACAATGAGCAGTTCTTC. Its protein product is CASSDTGSQARYNEQFF. The chain employs TRBV6-4 and TRBJ2-1; possible D gene TRBD1, 5 bases. Trimming took 6 bases from V and 3 from J, leaving 21 bases between them. This CDR3 has 17 amino acids. The V gene's germline CDR1 is MRHNA and CDR2 SNTAGT.